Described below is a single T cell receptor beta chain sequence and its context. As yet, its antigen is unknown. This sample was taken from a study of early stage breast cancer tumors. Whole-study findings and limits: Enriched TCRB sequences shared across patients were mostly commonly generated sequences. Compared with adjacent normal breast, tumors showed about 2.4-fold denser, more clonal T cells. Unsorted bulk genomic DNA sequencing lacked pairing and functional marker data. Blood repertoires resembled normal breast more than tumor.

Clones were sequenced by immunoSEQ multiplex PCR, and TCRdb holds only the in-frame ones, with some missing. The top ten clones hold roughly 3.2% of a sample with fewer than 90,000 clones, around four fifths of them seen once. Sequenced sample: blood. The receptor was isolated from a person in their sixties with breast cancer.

The CDR3 spells CASSVGVGTYEQYF. The CDR3 nucleotides are TGTGCCAGCAGCGTAGGTGTAGGAACCTACGAGCAGTACTTC. The V call is TRBV9, the J call TRBJ2-7; D remains ambiguous. V was clipped by 0 bases and J by 2 bases, with 9 bases between them. The CDR3 runs to 14 residues. Germline V gene sequence: CDR1 SGDLS, CDR2 YYNGEE.